A single sample gave rise to the 23 T cell receptor beta chains below, sequenced in a study of blood T cells in healthy people across ages. Next came a second PCR, run for roughly 7 to 12 cycles, which used a sample-barcoded 5' primer along with a J-beta primer mix. TCRdb independently ran MiXCR on the 5' RACE reads; one entry per CDR3 protein. The sample shows approximately 2,000,000 distinct CDR3 sequences, roughly 43% of them seen only once. Specimen: blood. The receptors derive from a human donor in good health.

The chain links TRBV12-3 or TRBV12-4 to TRBJ2-5; D possibly matches TRBD1 or TRBD2 (5 bases each). CDR3 length: 14 residues. Trimming took 7 bases from V and 4 from J, leaving 16 bases between them. The CDR3 sequence: CASNPGFGVETQYF. The CDR3, as DNA: TGTGCCAGCAACCCAGGGTTCGGGGTAGAGACCCAGTACTTC.

The rearrangement joins TRBV28 to TRBJ2-3; 11 bases map to TRBD2. After removal of 4 bases from V and 7 bases from J, the junction contained 13 bases not matched to a gene. The CDR3 consists of 17 residues. The germline gives CDR1 MDHEN, CDR2 SYDVKM. CDR3 sequence (DNA): TGTGCCAGCAGTTCCCAAATTAGCGGGGGGGATTGGTATACGCAGTATTTT. This gives the protein CASSSQISGGDWYTQYF.

The V call is TRBV7-2, the J call TRBJ1-1; D possibly corresponds to TRBD1 (5 bases). The germline V and J ends were trimmed by 4 bases and 1 base, with 22 bases remaining between them. This CDR3 region has 18 residues. Germline V gene lookup returns CDR1 SGHTA and CDR2 FQGNSA. For the CDR3, the DNA is TGTGCCAGCAGCTCCCAACAAGGGACCCGGGCGCCGAACACTGAAGCTTTCTTT. Translation: CASSSQQGTRAPNTEAFF. Supplemented by reference TRBV7-2 and TRBJ1-1, the full variable domain reads GAGVSQSPSNKVTEKGKDVELRCDPISGHTALYWYRQSLGQGLEFLIYFQGNSAPDKSGLPSDRFSAERTGGSVSTLTIQRTQQEDSAVYLCASSSQQGTRAPNTEAFFGQGTRLTVV.

This clonotype was seen many times. This rearrangement joins TRBV5-1 to TRBJ2-1; D unresolved. The V and J ends lost 3 bases and 4 bases respectively, with 8 bases between them. The CDR3 spans 13 residues. Germline V CDR1 and CDR2: SGHRS, YFSETQ. The DNA of the CDR3 is TGCGCCAGCAGCTCCGACGGGTACAATGAGCAGTTCTTC. Its protein is CASSSDGYNEQFF.

This clonotype was picked up a small number of times. The chain links TRBV20-1 to TRBJ2-1, with D maybe TRBD1 (5 bases). CDR1 is DFQATT, CDR2 SNEGSKA, per germline (reference sequence). The CDR3 is made up of 11 amino acids. V lost 0 bases and J lost 10, with 7 bases in between. This CDR3 reads CSARDHREQFF. The CDR3 DNA follows: TGCAGTGCTAGAGACCACAGGGAGCAGTTCTTC.

J is TRBJ2-7 and V is TRBV4-2, with D maybe TRBD2 (6 bases). V lost 1 base to trimming and J lost 2 bases, with 15 bases between them. Looked up from germline, CDR1 is LGHNA and CDR2 is YNFKEQ. The CDR3 runs 16 residues. CDR3 in amino acids: CASSQVLEGIAYEQYF. For the CDR3, the DNA is TGTGCCAGCAGCCAAGTCTTGGAGGGAATCGCCTACGAGCAGTACTTC.

Only a few counts were recorded for this clonotype. V usage is TRBV4-3 and J usage is TRBJ1-2; D not resolved. The V end was cut by 1 base, the J end by 7 bases, with 13 bases between. The CDR3 loop spans 14 amino acids. Germline V gives CDR1 LGHNA, CDR2 YSLEER. This CDR3 reads CASSQGRGQTGYTF. CDR3 nucleotides: TGCGCCAGCAGCCAAGGGAGAGGGCAAACTGGCTACACCTTC.

This clonotype came up a few times. V gene TRBV7-3 combines with J gene TRBJ2-3; no firm D call. Trimming pared 1 base from V and 4 bases from J, leaving 9 bases between. Germline V lookup: CDR1 SGHTA, CDR2 FQGTGA. This CDR3 is 14 amino acids long. This chain's CDR3 is CASSLKFGADTQYF. CDR3 nucleotide sequence: TGTGCCAGCAGCTTAAAGTTTGGCGCAGATACGCAGTATTTT.

This sequence joins TRBV5-1 and TRBJ2-3; TRBD1 matches at 10 bases. The V gene end was trimmed by 0 bases and the J gene end by 2 bases; junction bases not matched to a gene: 6. The CDR3 runs to 17 residues. Germline V gives CDR1 SGHRS, CDR2 YFSETQ. The CDR3 reads CASSLEATGGLTDTQYF. The CDR3 DNA follows: TGCGCCAGCAGCTTGGAAGCGACAGGGGGCCTCACAGATACGCAGTATTTT.

The sample holds a few counts of this clonotype. The chain couples TRBV7-2 to TRBJ2-1, with 10 positions matching TRBD2. There are 15 residues in the CDR3. The V gene's germline CDR1 is SGHTA and CDR2 FQGNSA. V dropped 4 bases and J dropped 4; count of bases not matched to a gene: 4. This chain's CDR3 is CASSSSGREYNEQFF. As DNA, the CDR3 is TGTGCCAGCAGCTCTAGCGGGAGAGAGTACAATGAGCAGTTCTTC.

CDR3 sequence: CASSRGPTAGYGYTF. In DNA form, the CDR3 reads TGTGCCAGCAGTCGCGGACCCACTGCTGGTTATGGCTACACCTTC. The rearrangement links TRBV6-5 to TRBJ1-2; D is ambiguous. The V and J ends lost 5 bases and 5 bases respectively, with 18 bases between them. Germline V gene data show CDR1 as MNHEY and CDR2 as SVGAGI. The CDR3 is 15 residues long.

This clonotype was counted only a few times. This may be a read error: a much more frequent sequence differs by one nucleotide. The chain combines TRBV6-5 with TRBJ1-4; TRBD1 agrees at 7 bases. Germline CDR1 is MNHEY and CDR2 is SVGAGI. The CDR3 has 13 residues. The junction had 7 bases not matched to a gene; V was cut back by 8 bases and J by 7 bases. The CDR3, as DNA: TGTGCCAGCGGAGGAGGGGGCTTTGAAAAACTGTTTTTT. This translates into CASGGGGFEKLFF.

Comments on this clonotype: The junction departs from the called germline gene at one end, perhaps through a read error. J is TRBJ1-4 and V is TRBV20-1; TRBD1 agrees at 7 bases. Germline loops: CDR1 DFQATT, CDR2 SNEGSKA (reference sequence). CDR3 size: 15 residues. CDR3 residues: CSAREQGLYNENLFF. The CDR3 region has the DNA TGCAGTGCTAGAGAACAGGGGCTTTATAATGAAAATCTGTTTTTT.

This chain uses TRBV5-1 with TRBJ2-7; possibly TRBD1 for D (6 bases). V dropped 0 bases and J dropped 6 bases, with 10 bases sitting between them. The CDR3 runs 13 residues. The germline CDR1 and CDR2 sequences are SGHRS and YFSETQ. The CDR3 coding sequence is TGCGCCAGCAGCTTGGATACAGGGATCGAGCAGTACTTC. Its protein product is CASSLDTGIEQYF.

This rearrangement joins TRBV12-3 or TRBV12-4 to TRBJ2-5; D is undetermined. The V end was cut by 6 bases, the J end by 3 bases, with 8 bases between. The CDR3 extends over 12 amino acids. Written as DNA, the CDR3 is TGTGCCAGCAGGCTCTCTAAAGAGACCCAGTACTTC. It translates to CASRLSKETQYF.

In its sample, this clonotype was seen a few times. The rearrangement uses TRBV12-3 or TRBV12-4 and TRBJ1-5, with D perhaps matching TRBD1 (6 bases). With 6 bases removed from V and 5 bases from J, the gap between germline ends came to 17 bases. CDR3 length: 15 amino acids. The CDR3 coding sequence is TGTGCCAGCAGCCAAACCAAACAGGGCTATCAGCCCCAGCATTTT. It codes for CASSQTKQGYQPQHF.

This clonotype was recorded a few times. The rearrangement links TRBV7-9 to TRBJ1-1; no definite D call. Trimming pared 5 bases from V and 1 base from J, leaving 8 bases between. The CDR3 covers 13 residues. Germline V gene lookup returns CDR1 SEHNR and CDR2 FQNEAQ (reference sequence). CDR3 residues: CASSKQRNTEAFF. In DNA, the CDR3 is TGTGCCAGCAGCAAGCAGAGGAACACTGAAGCTTTCTTT.

This rearrangement joins TRBV6-2 or TRBV6-3 to TRBJ1-2, with no clear D. With 8 bases removed from V and 2 bases from J, the gap between germline ends came to 9 bases. This CDR3 contains 12 residues. The germline gives CDR1 MNHEY, CDR2 SVGEGT. The CDR3 protein is CASEGRNYGYTF. CDR3 nucleotides: TGTGCCAGCGAAGGTAGAAACTATGGCTACACCTTC.

This clonotype came up many times. V and J are TRBV6-4 and TRBJ1-1, with a weak D call TRBD1 (5 bases). Per the germline V gene, CDR1 is MRHNA and CDR2 is SNTAGT. The V end was cut by 5 bases, the J end by 4 bases, with 17 bases between. The CDR3 loop spans 15 amino acids. In DNA, the CDR3 is TGTGCCAGCAGTCCCACTCAGGAGGGGTCCACTGAAGCTTTCTTT. As protein: CASSPTQEGSTEAFF.

This clonotype was seen a few times. The chain has TRBV5-6 and TRBJ2-7; D remains unclear. V shed 4 bases and J shed 2 bases, with 10 bases lying between them. CDR3 length: 13 residues. Germline assignment: CDR1 SGHDT and CDR2 YYEEEE. The CDR3 DNA reads TGTGCCAGCAGCGACATTCGCGCCTACGAGCAGTACTTC. It yields the protein CASSDIRAYEQYF.

The chain recombines TRBV27 with TRBJ2-1; D is undetermined. The CDR3 sequence is 13 residues long. Between the trimmed V and J ends, which lost 6 bases and 2 bases, there was a span of 8 bases. The germline V gene has CDR1 MNHEY and CDR2 SMNVEV (reference sequence). CDR3: CASRLLTYNEQFF. The CDR3 DNA reads TGTGCCAGCAGGCTCCTTACCTACAATGAGCAGTTCTTC.

This clonotype was found a few times. The CDR3 DNA sequence: TGCGCCAGCAGCTTAGAAAGGACGGAGCAGTACTTC. Translation gives CASSLERTEQYF. V gene TRBV5-1 combines with J gene TRBJ2-4; D gene unclear. V was clipped by 2 bases and J by 13 bases, with 13 bases between them. The length of the CDR3 is 12 residues. CDR1 is SGHRS and CDR2 is YFSETQ in the germline V gene.

The chain links TRBV9 to TRBJ1-4; 9 bases line up with TRBD1. Trimming at V came to 3 bases and at J to 7 bases, leaving 13 bases not matched to a gene. The germline V gene has CDR1 SGDLS and CDR2 YYNGEE. The CDR3 runs 17 residues. The chain's CDR3 is CASSERAWGQGGEKLFF. CDR3 nucleotides: TGTGCCAGCAGCGAGAGGGCCTGGGGACAGGGAGGTGAAAAACTGTTTTTT. The variable domain in full, completed from reference TRBV9 and TRBJ1-4, reads DSGVTQTPKHLITATGQRVTLRCSPRSGDLSVYWYQQSLDQGLQFLIQYYNGEERAKGNILERFSAQQFPDLHSELNLSSLELGDSALYFCASSERAWGQGGEKLFFGSGTQLSVL.